This record covers a single TCR beta chain. The antigen is undetermined. The data originate from a study of T cells in Graves' hyperthyroidism and ophthalmopathy. Whole-study findings and limits: The model predicted ophthalmopathy a median roughly 6.5 months before onset.

Amplification yielded TCR beta CDR3 regions, with RNA transcripts as the source. An initial round of RT-PCR targeting the TCR CDR3 relied on the HTBI primer set. TCRdb re-called the multiplex PCR reads with MiXCR, one entry per CDR3 protein. The sample lists about 380,000 distinct CDR3 sequences, about a fifth occurring once. Germline V gene lookup returns CDR1 MNHEY and CDR2 SVGAGI. This CDR3 is 14 amino acids long. Deletions cut 4 bases from V and 0 bases from J, with 9 bases between. Based on clinical symptoms, serum thyroxine and TRAb, thyroid ultrasound and orbital computed tomography, diagnoses were reached. Using more than 7.5 ml of fresh peripheral blood, PBMCs were prepared.

The chain employs TRBV6-5 and TRBJ1-2; D might be TRBD1 (5 bases). The source of this sequence is a man aged 18 to 30 with Graves' ophthalmopathy. What was sequenced was blood. The CDR3 here is CASSSGLANYGYTF. CDR3 in DNA: TGTGCCAGCAGTTCAGGGTTAGCTAACTATGGCTACACCTTC.